Each of the 4 T cell receptor beta chains below was sequenced from the same sample in a study of blood T cells in healthy people across ages. Alongside a J-beta primer mix, a sample-barcoded 5' primer served in a second PCR lasting roughly 7 to 11 cycles. In TCRdb, the 5' RACE reads were re-called with MiXCR into one record per CDR3 protein. Found here are roughly 2 million distinct CDR3 sequences, approximately 50% of them singletons; the top ten hold around 2.1%. The sample comprised blood. All receptors come from a woman between 40 and 55 years old in good health.

The J gene is TRBJ1-2, the V gene TRBV4-1; D possibly corresponds to TRBD1 (5 bases). The CDR3 runs to 16 residues. The germline V gene has CDR1 MGHRA and CDR2 YSYEKL. With 0 bases removed from V and 5 bases from J, the gap between germline ends came to 16 bases. The CDR3 DNA is TGCGCCAGCAGCCAAGATTTGGGGAGGGGCCCTTATGGCTACACCTTC. Residues: CASSQDLGRGPYGYTF.

This rearrangement joins TRBV20-1 to TRBJ2-1, with TRBD2 matching over 9 bases. The end of the DNA is better explained by TRBJ2-7, so the J call may be wrong. The germline CDR1 and CDR2 sequences are DFQATT and SNEGSKA (reference sequence). This CDR3 is 16 amino acids long. The DNA of the CDR3 is TGCAGTGCCCCGGGGAGCGGGGGGAGCTCCTACAATGAGCAGTACTTC. Translating gives CSAPGSGGSSYNEQYF.

The rearrangement links TRBV5-1 to TRBJ2-1, with TRBD2 as a possible D gene (5 bases). V was trimmed by 4 bases and J by 4 bases, leaving 18 bases between them. The germline V gene has CDR1 SGHRS and CDR2 YFSETQ. The CDR3 sequence is 16 residues long. Here the CDR3 reads CASSPFIAINYNEQFF. Here the CDR3 DNA reads TGCGCCAGCAGCCCGTTCATAGCGATTAATTACAATGAGCAGTTCTTC.

Concerning this clonotype: Mismatch with germline at one junction end may stem from a read error. The rearrangement uses TRBV4-1 and TRBJ2-5; TRBD1 might be the D (5 bases). The length of the CDR3 is 15 residues. In germline, CDR1 is MGHRA, CDR2 YSYEKL. CDR3 nucleotides: TGCGCCTGCAGCCAAGGTACGACAGACCAAGAGACCCAGTACTTC. This encodes CACSQGTTDQETQYF.